This T cell receptor beta chain was observed in a study of early T cells in non-severe SARS-CoV-2 infection. Individual cDNA molecules each received unique molecular identifiers attached to them. TCRdb used MiXCR to reprocess the 5' RACE reads, holding one entry per CDR3 protein. The table records 20,000 to 25,000 distinct CDR3 sequences, 4.5% to 5% of them present only once. Sequencing used whole blood. The TCR was taken from an adult who was a healthcare worker with PCR-confirmed SARS-CoV-2 infection or an uninfected control (not recorded which).

CDR3 amino acids: CASSRRGQITYEQYF. Here the CDR3 DNA reads TGTGCCAGTAGTCGACGGGGGCAAATAACCTACGAGCAGTACTTC. J is TRBJ2-7 and V is TRBV19; D is tentatively TRBD1 or TRBD2 (6 bases each). Germline V gene sequence: CDR1 LNHDA, CDR2 SQIVND (reference sequence). The CDR3 totals 15 residues. Deletions cut 5 bases from V and 2 bases from J, with 16 bases between.